A selection of T cell receptor beta chains follows, all from one sample in a study of shared clonotypes between healthy human individuals. The repertoire was sequenced with immunoSEQ multiplex PCR; TCRdb's copy has only in-frame clones and lacks some. Of 1.5 million to 2.5 million clones listed, over 85% were seen once; the top ten hold more than 0.95%. Source material: naive CD8+ T cells sorted from blood. The receptor set was obtained from a man aged 18-30 years in good health. Each CDR3 is given with its conserved first and last residue. The D gene is left open where the match is weak. Some rows have no size entry. The others give once, few or many, or a class for an expanded clone.

j_call: TRBJ2-1; v_call: TRBV30; clone_size: NA; d_call: NA; cdr3_aa: CAWSVGRSNEQFF; cdr3_nt: TGTGCCTGGAGTGTAGGGAGAAGCAATGAGCAGTTCTTC
j_call: TRBJ2-7; v_call: TRBV4-3; clone_size: NA; d_call: TRBD1; cdr3_aa: CASSQDPGQTLEQYF; cdr3_nt: TGCGCCAGCAGCCAAGATCCGGGACAGACCTTGGAGCAGTACTTC
j_call: TRBJ2-5; v_call: TRBV10-2; clone_size: NA; d_call: NA; cdr3_aa: CASSGVGEGETQYF; cdr3_nt: TGCGCCAGCAGTGGGGTTGGGGAAGGAGAGACCCAGTACTTC
j_call: TRBJ2-7; v_call: TRBV2; clone_size: NA; d_call: NA; cdr3_aa: CASSEENREYEQYF; cdr3_nt: TGTGCCAGCAGTGAAGAGAACAGGGAATACGAGCAGTACTTC
j_call: TRBJ2-5; v_call: TRBV11-2; clone_size: NA; d_call: TRBD2; cdr3_aa: CASSLLLAGTQETQYF; cdr3_nt: TGTGCCAGCAGCCTCCTCCTAGCGGGTACCCAAGAGACCCAGTACTTC
j_call: TRBJ2-7; v_call: TRBV9; clone_size: NA; d_call: TRBD2; cdr3_aa: CASSAASGRSYEQYF; cdr3_nt: TGTGCCAGCAGCGCCGCTAGCGGGAGGTCCTACGAGCAGTACTTC
j_call: TRBJ2-1; v_call: TRBV7-6; clone_size: NA; d_call: TRBD2; cdr3_aa: CASSLYAGGSPNNEQFF; cdr3_nt: TGTGCCAGCAGCTTATATGCGGGAGGTAGCCCTAACAATGAGCAGTTCTTC
j_call: TRBJ2-7; v_call: TRBV7-6; clone_size: NA; d_call: NA; cdr3_aa: CASSLEPHSSYEQYF; cdr3_nt: TGTGCCAGCAGCTTAGAGCCCCATAGCTCCTACGAGCAGTACTTC
j_call: TRBJ1-3; v_call: TRBV5-4; clone_size: NA; d_call: NA; cdr3_aa: CASSLDAENTIYF; cdr3_nt: TGTGCCAGCAGTTTGGACGCGGAAAACACCATATATTTT
j_call: TRBJ1-2; v_call: TRBV29-1; clone_size: NA; d_call: NA; cdr3_aa: CSVESGTLYGYTF; cdr3_nt: TGCAGCGTTGAATCGGGGACCCTCTATGGCTACACCTTC
j_call: TRBJ2-5; v_call: TRBV7-2; clone_size: NA; d_call: NA; cdr3_aa: CASSLGTGPVAQYF; cdr3_nt: TGTGCCAGCAGCTTGGGAACGGGACCAGTGGCCCAGTACTTC
j_call: TRBJ1-4; v_call: TRBV12-1; clone_size: once; d_call: NA; cdr3_aa: CASSPKTDRADNEKLFF; cdr3_nt: TGTGCCAGCAGCCCTAAGACGGACAGGGCGGATAATGAAAAACTGTTTTTT
j_call: TRBJ2-7; v_call: TRBV7-8; clone_size: NA; d_call: NA; cdr3_aa: CASSLAGRDGEQYF; cdr3_nt: TGTGCCAGCAGCTTAGCCGGCCGGGACGGCGAGCAGTACTTC
j_call: TRBJ1-2; v_call: TRBV7-9; clone_size: few; d_call: NA; cdr3_aa: CASSLHRDYGYTF; cdr3_nt: TGTGCCAGCAGCTTACACAGAGACTATGGCTACACCTTC
j_call: TRBJ2-1; v_call: TRBV10-1; clone_size: NA; d_call: NA; cdr3_aa: CASSESVADNEQFF; cdr3_nt: TGCGCCAGCAGTGAGTCTGTCGCGGACAATGAGCAGTTCTTC
j_call: TRBJ2-7; v_call: TRBV27; clone_size: once; d_call: NA; cdr3_aa: CASSLDRTTYEQYF; cdr3_nt: TGTGCCAGCAGTTTGGACAGAACAACCTACGAGCAGTACTTC
j_call: TRBJ2-7; v_call: TRBV9; clone_size: NA; d_call: NA; cdr3_aa: CASSLGQSYEQYF; cdr3_nt: TGTGCCAGCAGCCTAGGACAGTCCTACGAGCAGTACTTC
j_call: TRBJ2-3; v_call: TRBV5-1; clone_size: NA; d_call: NA; cdr3_aa: CASSLFPDATDTQYF; cdr3_nt: TGCGCCAGCAGCTTGTTCCCTGACGCGACAGATACGCAGTATTTT
j_call: TRBJ1-5; v_call: TRBV6-5; clone_size: NA; d_call: TRBD1; cdr3_aa: CASSYATGANQPQHF; cdr3_nt: TGTGCCAGCAGTTACGCGACAGGGGCCAATCAGCCCCAGCATTTT